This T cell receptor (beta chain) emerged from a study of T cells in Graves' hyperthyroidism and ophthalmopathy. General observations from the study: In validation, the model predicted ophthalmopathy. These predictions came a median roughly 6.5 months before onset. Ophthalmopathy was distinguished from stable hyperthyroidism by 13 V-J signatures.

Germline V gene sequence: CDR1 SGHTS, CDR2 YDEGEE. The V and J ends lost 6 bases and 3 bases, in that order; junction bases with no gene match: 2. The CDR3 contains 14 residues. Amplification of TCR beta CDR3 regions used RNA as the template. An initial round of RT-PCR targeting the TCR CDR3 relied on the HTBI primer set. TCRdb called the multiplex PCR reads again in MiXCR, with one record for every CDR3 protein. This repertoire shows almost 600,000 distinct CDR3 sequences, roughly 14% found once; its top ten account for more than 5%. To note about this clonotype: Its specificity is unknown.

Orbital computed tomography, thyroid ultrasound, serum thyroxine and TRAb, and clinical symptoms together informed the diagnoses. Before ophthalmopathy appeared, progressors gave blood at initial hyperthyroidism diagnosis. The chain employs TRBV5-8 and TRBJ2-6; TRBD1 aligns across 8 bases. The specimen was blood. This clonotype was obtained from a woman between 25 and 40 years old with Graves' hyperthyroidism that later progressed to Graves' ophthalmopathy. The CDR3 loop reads CASTTGDGANVLTF. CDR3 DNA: TGTGCCAGCACGACAGGGGATGGGGCCAACGTCCTGACTTTC.